This is a list of T cell receptor beta chains from one sample in a study of pediatric ulcerative colitis. The data were produced by immunoSEQ multiplex PCR, yet TCRdb's version contains in-frame clones alone and is incomplete. This sample has some 60,000 clones, with 77% found just once. The sequenced sample consisted of blood. These receptors all come from a boy younger than 18 with moderate ulcerative colitis. The CDR3 runs from the conserved cysteine through the conserved F or W. A D gene is named only where the DNA matches it firmly. The size field is filled for only some rows; it gives once, few, many or a size class.

j_gene: TRBJ1-1; abundance: few; v_gene: TRBV5-1; d_gene: TRBD1; CDR3nt: TGCGCCAGCAGCTTGAGACAGGGGGCGGGCACTGAAGCTTTCTTT; CDR3aa: CASSLRQGAGTEAFF
j_gene: TRBJ2-7; abundance: .; v_gene: TRBV6-5; d_gene: .; CDR3nt: TGTGCCAGCAGTGCCGGGACACCCAAAGCCTACGAGCAGTACTTC; CDR3aa: CASSAGTPKAYEQYF
j_gene: TRBJ2-7; abundance: .; v_gene: TRBV5-1; d_gene: .; CDR3nt: TGCGCCAGCAGCTTGGTTGTAGGACGGGACTCCTACGAGCAGTACTTC; CDR3aa: CASSLVVGRDSYEQYF
j_gene: TRBJ2-7; abundance: .; v_gene: TRBV5-1; d_gene: TRBD2; CDR3nt: TGCGCCAGCAGCCCGGGACTAGCGGGGATAAACGAGCAGTACTTC; CDR3aa: CASSPGLAGINEQYF
j_gene: TRBJ2-7; abundance: .; v_gene: TRBV7-6; d_gene: .; CDR3nt: TGTGCCAGCAGTCAAACGGGACCGCCGCGGGAGCAGTACTTC; CDR3aa: CASSQTGPPREQYF
j_gene: TRBJ1-1; abundance: .; v_gene: TRBV28; d_gene: .; CDR3nt: TGTGCCAGCACCTCTCAGGGTAGGGCGAACACTGAAGCTTTCTTT; CDR3aa: CASTSQGRANTEAFF
j_gene: TRBJ2-2; abundance: .; v_gene: TRBV28; d_gene: TRBD1; CDR3nt: TGTGCCGCGAACAGGGGGAATCCTTCGTCCGGGGAGCTGTTTTTT; CDR3aa: CAANRGNPSSGELFF
j_gene: TRBJ1-2; abundance: .; v_gene: TRBV4-1; d_gene: .; CDR3nt: TGCGCCAGCAGCCAAGACCGGGCAGCCGCGAGTGATGGCTACACCTTC; CDR3aa: CASSQDRAAASDGYTF
j_gene: TRBJ2-7; abundance: few; v_gene: TRBV19; d_gene: .; CDR3nt: TGTGCCAGTAGCCTCTCGGGCAGGGAAGTCGAGCAGTACTTC; CDR3aa: CASSLSGREVEQYF
j_gene: TRBJ1-5; abundance: few; v_gene: TRBV5-6; d_gene: .; CDR3nt: TGTGCCAGCAGCTTGGGACGGCACAATCAGCCCCAGCATTTT; CDR3aa: CASSLGRHNQPQHF
j_gene: TRBJ2-7; abundance: few; v_gene: TRBV10-3; d_gene: TRBD1; CDR3nt: TGTGCCATCAGGGCCCCGACAGGGAACTACGAGCAGTACTTC; CDR3aa: CAIRAPTGNYEQYF
j_gene: TRBJ1-4; abundance: .; v_gene: TRBV4-1; d_gene: TRBD1; CDR3nt: TGCGCCAGCAGCCATTTCCCCCCCGGGACAGGGAGAGGAGCTAATGAAAAACTGTTTTTT; CDR3aa: CASSHFPPGTGRGANEKLFF
j_gene: TRBJ2-5; abundance: .; v_gene: TRBV5-1; d_gene: TRBD1; CDR3nt: TGCGCCAGCAGCCAAAAGGGACAGCCGGATGAAGAGACCCAGTACTTC; CDR3aa: CASSQKGQPDEETQYF
j_gene: TRBJ2-5; abundance: .; v_gene: TRBV2; d_gene: .; CDR3nt: TGTGCCAGCAGTGAATACAGGGAAGAGACCCAGTACTTC; CDR3aa: CASSEYREETQYF
j_gene: TRBJ2-5; abundance: .; v_gene: TRBV13; d_gene: TRBD2; CDR3nt: TGTGCCAGCAGCTTTTGGCTAGCGGGAGTAGAGGGAGAGACCCAGTACTTC; CDR3aa: CASSFWLAGVEGETQYF
j_gene: TRBJ2-1; abundance: .; v_gene: TRBV9; d_gene: .; CDR3nt: TGTGCCAGCAGCGTAGAGGTTGGGGTACCTAACCCCTACAATGAGCAGTTCTTC; CDR3aa: CASSVEVGVPNPYNEQFF
j_gene: TRBJ1-3; abundance: .; v_gene: TRBV7-2; d_gene: .; CDR3nt: TGTGCCAGCAGCTTAGCCGCAGGGTTGGGAAACACCATATATTTT; CDR3aa: CASSLAAGLGNTIYF
j_gene: TRBJ2-3; abundance: .; v_gene: TRBV27; d_gene: .; CDR3nt: TGTGCCAGCAGCCGACGGGAAGGGGATACGCAGTATTTT; CDR3aa: CASSRREGDTQYF
j_gene: TRBJ2-7; abundance: .; v_gene: TRBV10-1; d_gene: .; CDR3nt: TGCGCCAGCAGTGACGGAGGACCTTCCTACGAGCAGTACTTC; CDR3aa: CASSDGGPSYEQYF
j_gene: TRBJ2-2; abundance: .; v_gene: TRBV6-1; d_gene: .; CDR3nt: TGTGCCAGCAGTGAAGCCAACCCCAGGGGGGCGGCCGTTTATGGGCTGTTTTTT; CDR3aa: CASSEANPRGAAVYGLFF
j_gene: TRBJ2-7; abundance: .; v_gene: TRBV4-2; d_gene: .; CDR3nt: TGTGCCAGCAGCCAAGATCTCGGGGATTACGAGCAGTACTTC; CDR3aa: CASSQDLGDYEQYF
j_gene: TRBJ2-5; abundance: .; v_gene: TRBV28; d_gene: .; CDR3nt: TGTGCCAGCAGTTTTCTTGAACGGGAGACCCAGTACTTC; CDR3aa: CASSFLERETQYF
j_gene: TRBJ2-3; abundance: .; v_gene: TRBV4-2; d_gene: TRBD2; CDR3nt: TGTGCCAGCAGCCAACTTTCCAGAACCCCGGGACTAGCGGGGGGTTCGAGCACAGATACGCAGTATTTT; CDR3aa: CASSQLSRTPGLAGGSSTDTQYF
j_gene: TRBJ2-1; abundance: .; v_gene: TRBV5-1; d_gene: TRBD2; CDR3nt: TGCGCCAGCAGCTCTAGCGGGGGCTCCTACAATGAGCAGTTCTTC; CDR3aa: CASSSSGGSYNEQFF
j_gene: TRBJ1-2; abundance: .; v_gene: TRBV5-1; d_gene: TRBD1; CDR3nt: TGCGCCAGCAGGGACAGGGGGGATGGCTACACCTTC; CDR3aa: CASRDRGDGYTF
j_gene: TRBJ2-4; abundance: .; v_gene: TRBV19; d_gene: .; CDR3nt: TGTGCCAGTAGTTATTACGGGGATCCCAAAAACATTCAGTACTTC; CDR3aa: CASSYYGDPKNIQYF
j_gene: TRBJ2-1; abundance: .; v_gene: TRBV23-1; d_gene: .; CDR3nt: TGCGCCAGCAGGCGCATTAACAGGCATGAAAAGCAGTTCTTC; CDR3aa: CASRRINRHEKQFF
j_gene: TRBJ1-2; abundance: once; v_gene: TRBV10-2; d_gene: .; CDR3nt: TGCGCCAGCAGTGAGTCAGGCCCTGGCTACACCTTC; CDR3aa: CASSESGPGYTF
j_gene: TRBJ2-7; abundance: .; v_gene: TRBV5-1; d_gene: .; CDR3nt: TGCGCCAGCAGCTTGGACCGGAGGACCTACGAGCAGTACTTC; CDR3aa: CASSLDRRTYEQYF
j_gene: TRBJ2-1; abundance: .; v_gene: TRBV18; d_gene: .; CDR3nt: TGTGCCAGCTCCGCAGTAAACAATGAGCAGTTCTTC; CDR3aa: CASSAVNNEQFF
j_gene: TRBJ2-7; abundance: .; v_gene: TRBV25-1; d_gene: .; CDR3nt: TGTGCCAGCAGTGCCTCCTACGAGCAGTACTTC; CDR3aa: CASSASYEQYF
j_gene: TRBJ1-5; abundance: .; v_gene: TRBV15; d_gene: .; CDR3nt: TGTGCCACCAACCTGGGGGGATTTCAGCCCCAGCATTTT; CDR3aa: CATNLGGFQPQHF
j_gene: TRBJ2-3; abundance: .; v_gene: TRBV25-1; d_gene: TRBD1; CDR3nt: TGTGCCAGCAGTGGAGGACAGGCTTACACAGATACGCAGTATTTT; CDR3aa: CASSGGQAYTDTQYF
j_gene: TRBJ1-4; abundance: .; v_gene: TRBV5-1; d_gene: .; CDR3nt: TGCGCCAGCAGCTTCACAGGGAATGAAAAACTGTTTTTT; CDR3aa: CASSFTGNEKLFF
j_gene: TRBJ1-2; abundance: few; v_gene: TRBV30; d_gene: .; CDR3nt: TGTGCCTGGAGCTTAATCGGGATCAGATATGGCTACACCTTC; CDR3aa: CAWSLIGIRYGYTF
j_gene: TRBJ2-1; abundance: .; v_gene: TRBV10-3; d_gene: TRBD2; CDR3nt: TGTGCCATCAGTGAGATAGCGGGAACACCTAACAATGAGCAGTTCTTC; CDR3aa: CAISEIAGTPNNEQFF
j_gene: TRBJ1-2; abundance: .; v_gene: TRBV15; d_gene: TRBD1; CDR3nt: TGTGCCACCAGCACCCGGGACAGGGGAACCTATGGCTACACCTTC; CDR3aa: CATSTRDRGTYGYTF